The following is a TCR beta chain sequence with its context. Its antigen is unidentified. The data were taken from a study of identical twins. Whole-study results and caveats: Zero-insertion analyses could be partly confounded by invariant MAIT and iNKT cells. Conclusions relied on cross-sectional statistical analysis, not following the same donors. Models underpredicted monozygotic twin sharing of out-of-frame TCR alpha.

One entry per CDR3 protein results from TCRdb running MiXCR on the 5' RACE reads. The repertoire includes over 550,000 distinct CDR3 sequences, 7% to 7.5% of them detected once, and less than 2% sits in the top ten. This sample also belongs to another study, concerning yellow fever vaccine responses in identical twins.

The clonotype comes from a woman younger than 30 in good health. Specimen: PBMCs.

The DNA for the CDR3 is TGCGCCAGCAGCTTTAGCGCTGGGAATGGAGGCGCAGATACGCAGTATTTT. Protein product: CASSFSAGNGGADTQYF. The chain couples TRBV5-1 to TRBJ2-3; a weak D match, TRBD2 (5 bases). Deletions cut 2 bases from V and 4 bases from J, with 20 bases between. This CDR3 region has 17 residues. Germline lookup yields CDR1 SGHRS and CDR2 YFSETQ.